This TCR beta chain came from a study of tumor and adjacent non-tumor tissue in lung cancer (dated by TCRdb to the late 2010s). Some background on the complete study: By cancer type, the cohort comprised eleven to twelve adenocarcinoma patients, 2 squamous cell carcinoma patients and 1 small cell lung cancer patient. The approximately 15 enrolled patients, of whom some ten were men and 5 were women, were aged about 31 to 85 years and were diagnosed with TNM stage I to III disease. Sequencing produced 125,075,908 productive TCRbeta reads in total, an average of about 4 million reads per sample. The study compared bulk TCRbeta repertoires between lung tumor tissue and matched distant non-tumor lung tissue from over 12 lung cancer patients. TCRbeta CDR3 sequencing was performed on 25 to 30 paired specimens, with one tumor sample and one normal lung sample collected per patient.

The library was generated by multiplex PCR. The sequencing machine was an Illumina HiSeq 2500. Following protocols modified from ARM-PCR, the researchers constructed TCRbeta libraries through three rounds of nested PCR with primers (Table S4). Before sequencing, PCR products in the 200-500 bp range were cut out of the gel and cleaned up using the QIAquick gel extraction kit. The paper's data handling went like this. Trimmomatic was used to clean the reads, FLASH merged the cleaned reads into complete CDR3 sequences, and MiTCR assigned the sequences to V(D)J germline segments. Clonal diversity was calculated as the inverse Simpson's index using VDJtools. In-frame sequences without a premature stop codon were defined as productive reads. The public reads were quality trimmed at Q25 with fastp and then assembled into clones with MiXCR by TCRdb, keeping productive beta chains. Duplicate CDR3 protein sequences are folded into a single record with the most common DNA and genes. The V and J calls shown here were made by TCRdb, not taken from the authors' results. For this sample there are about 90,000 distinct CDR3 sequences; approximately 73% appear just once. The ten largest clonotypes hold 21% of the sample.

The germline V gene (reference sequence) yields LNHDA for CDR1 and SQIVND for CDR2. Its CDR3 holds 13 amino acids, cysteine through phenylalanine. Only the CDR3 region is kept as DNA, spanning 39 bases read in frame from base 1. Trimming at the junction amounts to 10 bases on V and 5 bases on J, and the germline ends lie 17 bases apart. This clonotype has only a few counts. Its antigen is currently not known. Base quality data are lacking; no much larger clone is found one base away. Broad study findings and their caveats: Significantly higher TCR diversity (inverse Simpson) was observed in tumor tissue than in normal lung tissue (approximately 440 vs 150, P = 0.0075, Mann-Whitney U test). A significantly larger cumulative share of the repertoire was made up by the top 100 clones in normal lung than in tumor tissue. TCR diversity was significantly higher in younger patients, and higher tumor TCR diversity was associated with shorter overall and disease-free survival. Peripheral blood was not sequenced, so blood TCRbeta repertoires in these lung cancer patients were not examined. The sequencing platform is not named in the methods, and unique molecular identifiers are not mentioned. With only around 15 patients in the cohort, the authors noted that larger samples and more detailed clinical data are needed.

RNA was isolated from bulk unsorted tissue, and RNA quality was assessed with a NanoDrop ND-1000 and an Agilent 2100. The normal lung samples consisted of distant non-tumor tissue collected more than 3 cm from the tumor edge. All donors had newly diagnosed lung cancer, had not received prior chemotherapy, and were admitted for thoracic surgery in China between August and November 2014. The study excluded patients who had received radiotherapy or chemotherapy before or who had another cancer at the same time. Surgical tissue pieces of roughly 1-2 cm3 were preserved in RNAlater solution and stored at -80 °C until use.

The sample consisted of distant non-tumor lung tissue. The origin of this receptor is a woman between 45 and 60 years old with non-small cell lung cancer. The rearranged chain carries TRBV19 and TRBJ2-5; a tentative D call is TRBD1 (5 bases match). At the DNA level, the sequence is TGTGCCAATACTGCGGACCCAGGGGAGACCCAGTACTTC. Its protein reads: CANTADPGETQYF.